These 10 T cell receptor beta chains originate from one sample sequenced in a study of blood T cells in healthy people across ages. With a J-beta primer mix and a sample-barcoded 5' primer, a second PCR ran roughly 6 to 12 cycles. TCRdb reprocessed the 5' RACE reads with MiXCR, giving one entry per CDR3 protein. This sample has a few hundred thousand distinct CDR3 sequences, with 25% to 30% found just once. The specimen was blood. The origin of the receptors is a woman between 65 and 79 years old in good health.

This clonotype was seen only a few times. This chain joins TRBV5-1 and TRBJ2-5; TRBD1 might be the D (7 bases). This CDR3 spans 14 amino acids. V lost 4 bases and J lost 4, with 14 bases in between. Germline V CDR1 and CDR2: SGHRS, YFSETQ. The CDR3 DNA is TGCGCCAGCAGCCCTGACAGGGAGGCAGAGACCCAGTACTTC. This encodes CASSPDREAETQYF.

The chain couples TRBV4-3 to TRBJ1-2; tentative D call: TRBD1 (5 bases). With 1 base removed from V and 2 bases from J, the gap between germline ends came to 11 bases. The CDR3 has 15 residues. The germline V gene encodes CDR1 LGHNA and CDR2 YSLEER. The CDR3 coding sequence is TGCGCCAGCAGCCAAGCCCCCGACAGAAACTATGGCTACACCTTC. Its translation: CASSQAPDRNYGYTF.

This clonotype showed up many times. CDR3 nucleotide sequence: TGTGCCACCAGTGGAGGTACCAGGGAGACCCAGTACTTC. Translation: CATSGGTRETQYF. This chain connects TRBV24-1 to TRBJ2-5, with D unclear. The V gene's germline CDR1 is KGHDR and CDR2 SFDVKD. The V gene lost 5 bases and the J gene lost 5 bases, with 11 bases spanning the gap. The CDR3 is 13 amino acids.

This clonotype has a handful of counts. The V gene is TRBV6-1, the J gene TRBJ2-7; D may match TRBD1 or TRBD2 (5 bases each). Trimming removed 5 bases at V and 3 bases at J, with 14 bases between. The germline gives CDR1 MNHNS, CDR2 SASEGT. The length of the CDR3 is 14 residues. As DNA, the CDR3 is TGTGCCAGCAGTCAGGGACGCCTCATCTACGAGCAGTACTTC. Translation gives CASSQGRLIYEQYF.

This clonotype occurred a few times. The chain couples TRBV5-1 to TRBJ2-1; D might be TRBD2 (7 bases). This CDR3 comprises 15 residues. Trimming took 4 bases from V and 5 from J, leaving 16 bases between them. In germline, CDR1 is SGHRS, CDR2 YFSETQ. CDR3: CASSPGGGHNNEQFF. For the CDR3, the DNA is TGCGCCAGCAGCCCTGGGGGGGGCCACAACAATGAGCAGTTCTTC.

The sample holds a few counts of this clonotype. The chain uses TRBV9 and TRBJ2-7; TRBD1 is a possible D gene (5 bases). CDR3 length equals 14 residues. From germline, CDR1 is SGDLS and CDR2 YYNGEE. Trimming cost V 4 bases and J 5 bases, with 16 bases left between them. CDR3 coding DNA: TGTGCCAGCAGCCCCCGGCCAGGACAAAACGAGCAGTACTTC. It translates to CASSPRPGQNEQYF.

This clonotype was counted between two and nine times. The CDR3 does not close with the conserved phenylalanine or tryptophan, likely indicating a read error. This chain links TRBV7-2 with TRBJ1-2; possibly TRBD1 for D (5 bases). V lost 4 bases, J lost 2 bases, and 11 bases lay in between. Germline V CDR1 and CDR2: SGHTA, FQGNSA. This CDR3 is 14 amino acids long. DNA of the CDR3: TGTGCCAGCAGCTCATATGACAGAAACTATGGCTACACCCTC. This translates into CASSSYDRNYGYTL.

This clonotype was detected only a few times. The rearrangement joins TRBV6-2 or TRBV6-3 to TRBJ2-3; TRBD2 matches at 11 bases. The germline V gene encodes CDR1 MNHEY and CDR2 SVGEGT. CDR3 length: 17 residues. V lost 3 bases to trimming and J lost 1 base; unmatched junction nucleotides: 6. The CDR3 spells CASSYDLGLAGTDTQYF. DNA of the CDR3: TGTGCCAGCAGTTATGACCTGGGACTAGCGGGCACAGATACGCAGTATTTT.

This clonotype was seen more than once but under ten times. This chain connects TRBV6-2 or TRBV6-3 to TRBJ2-7; TRBD2 matches at 9 bases. CDR3 length: 15 amino acids. The V segment lost 0 bases and the J segment 2 bases; nucleotides outside the gene matches: 2. CDR1 is MNHEY and CDR2 is SVGEGT in the germline V gene. The DNA of the CDR3 is TGTGCCAGCAGTTACTCGGCTAGCGGGGCCTACGAGCAGTACTTC. Protein: CASSYSASGAYEQYF.

The rearrangement uses TRBV10-3 and TRBJ2-1, with 13 bases identical to TRBD2. Unmatched junction bases numbered 10, after V lost 6 bases and J lost 5 bases. The length of the CDR3 is 17 residues. Germline-derived CDR1 and CDR2 are ENHRY and SYGVKD. CDR3 protein: CAISENRGTSGDNEQFF. For the CDR3, the DNA is TGTGCCATCAGCGAAAATCGAGGGACTAGCGGGGACAATGAGCAGTTCTTC.